One sample yielded the 10 T cell receptor beta chains listed below, sequenced in a study of immune evolution from preneoplasia to lung adenocarcinoma. Sequenced by immunoSEQ multiplex PCR; TCRdb stores in-frame clones only, minus some. Here the sample spans about 3,700 clones, approximately 85% being singletons. The sequencing input was FFPE invasive lung adenocarcinoma tissue. The receptors come from a person in their fifties or sixties with lung adenocarcinoma.

The rearrangement links TRBV30 to TRBJ1-1; the D gene is possibly TRBD1 (5 bases). CDR1 and CDR2 from the germline V gene are GTSNPN and SVGIG (reference sequence). V lost 8 bases and J 3 bases, leaving 19 bases between the germline ends. The CDR3 has 14 amino acids. The CDR3 reads CAARTWTGDTEAFF. DNA of the CDR3: TGTGCCGCGCGAACCTGGACGGGGGACACTGAAGCTTTCTTT.

This chain joins TRBV27 and TRBJ2-1; D ambiguous. There are 14 residues in the CDR3. V lost 5 bases, J lost 7 bases, and 15 bases lay in between. CDR1 is MNHEY and CDR2 is SMNVEV in the germline V gene (reference sequence). In DNA form, the CDR3 reads TGTGCCAGCAGTCCCCCGGCCCTTAGGAATGAGCAGTTCTTC. Its protein is CASSPPALRNEQFF.

J is TRBJ1-6 and V is TRBV7-9, with a possible D match to TRBD1 (6 bases). The CDR3 length is 16 residues. V gave up 1 base and J gave up 1 base, with 8 bases separating them. Germline V gene sequence: CDR1 SEHNR, CDR2 FQNEAQ (reference sequence). In nucleotides, the CDR3 is TGTGCCAGCAGCTTAGGAGGGGGATCCTATAATTCACCCCTCCACTTT. The encoded protein is CASSLGGGSYNSPLHF.

As to this clone: One junction end does not reproduce the germline sequence, and a read error may be involved. This sequence joins TRBV7-7 and TRBJ1-1; TRBD1 is a possible D gene (6 bases). The CDR3 has 19 residues. From germline, CDR1 is SSHAT and CDR2 FNYEAQ (reference sequence). The CDR3 DNA reads TGTGCTAGCAGCTTAGAATTTGTTTTTGCGGGACAAGCGAACACTGAAGCTTTCTTT. Translated: CASSLEFVFAGQANTEAFF.

The chain employs TRBV6-1 and TRBJ1-5, with 8 bases lining up with TRBD1. CDR3 length: 13 amino acids. Trimming took 5 bases from V and 7 from J; bases not matched to a gene: 4. The germline V gene encodes CDR1 MNHNS and CDR2 SASEGT. The DNA for the CDR3 is TGTGCCAGCAGTCCAGGGGGCTGGCAGCCCCAGCATTTT. Protein: CASSPGGWQPQHF.

This clone turned up a few times. The chain recombines TRBV7-9 with TRBJ1-1; the D is unclear. The CDR3 runs to 15 residues. The germline V gene encodes CDR1 SEHNR and CDR2 FQNEAQ (reference sequence). V lost 4 bases to trimming and J lost 1 base, with 13 bases between them. CDR3: CASSSSRAPNTEAFF. The CDR3 DNA reads TGTGCCAGCAGCTCTAGTCGGGCGCCGAACACTGAAGCTTTCTTT.

This rearrangement joins TRBV7-8 to TRBJ1-2; perhaps TRBD1 as D (5 bases). The CDR3 runs to 14 residues. The V gene's germline CDR1 is SGHVS and CDR2 FQNEAQ. Trimming stripped 1 base from V and 4 bases from J, with 10 bases between. The CDR3 nucleotides are TGTGCCAGCAGCTTAGATATCAGGGTCTATGGCTACACCTTC. Protein sequence: CASSLDIRVYGYTF.

The CDR3 DNA reads TGTGCCAGCAGTCCTGCTCCGGCCGGCCAAGAGACCCAGTACTTC. This encodes CASSPAPAGQETQYF. V usage is TRBV28 and J usage is TRBJ2-5; unclear D gene. The ends were cut back, 5 bases at V and 1 base at J, with 14 bases in the middle. Germline V gene sequence: CDR1 MDHEN, CDR2 SYDVKM. There are 15 residues in the CDR3.

The chain employs TRBV6-5 and TRBJ2-1; tentatively, D is TRBD1 (6 bases). From germline, CDR1 is MNHEY and CDR2 SVGAGI. Trimming stripped 8 bases from V and 5 bases from J, with 19 bases between. The length of the CDR3 is 15 residues. CDR3 sequence: CASVHPTGNNNEQFF. The CDR3 DNA follows: TGTGCCAGCGTTCATCCTACAGGGAATAACAATGAGCAGTTCTTC.

V is TRBV21-1 and J is TRBJ2-7; the D segment call TRBD2 is taken from the table without a DNA check. TRBV21-1 is labeled a pseudogene. The CDR3 covers 15 residues. The CDR3 DNA is TGTGCCAGCAGCAAAGTTCGTCCTAGCTCCTACGAGCAGTACTTC. This gives the protein CASSKVRPSSYEQYF.